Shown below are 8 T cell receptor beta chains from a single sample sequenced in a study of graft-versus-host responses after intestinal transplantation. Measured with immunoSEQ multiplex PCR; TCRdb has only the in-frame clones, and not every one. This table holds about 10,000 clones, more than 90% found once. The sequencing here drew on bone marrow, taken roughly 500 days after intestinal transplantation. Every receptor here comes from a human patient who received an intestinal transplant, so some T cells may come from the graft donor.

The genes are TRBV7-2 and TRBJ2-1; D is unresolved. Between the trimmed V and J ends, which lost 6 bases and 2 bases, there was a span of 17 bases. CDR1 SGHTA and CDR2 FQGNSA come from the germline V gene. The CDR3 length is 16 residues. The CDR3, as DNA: TGTGCCAGCAGTATCACCCCGGCCCCTGCCTACAATGAGCAGTTCTTC. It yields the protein CASSITPAPAYNEQFF.

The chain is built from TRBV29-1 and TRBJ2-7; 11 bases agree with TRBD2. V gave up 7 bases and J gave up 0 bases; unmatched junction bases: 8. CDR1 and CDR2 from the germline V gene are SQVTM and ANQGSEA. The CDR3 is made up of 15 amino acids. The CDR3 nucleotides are TGCAGCGCCGCAACGGGGACTAGCGGCTCCTACGAGCAGTACTTC. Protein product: CSAATGTSGSYEQYF.

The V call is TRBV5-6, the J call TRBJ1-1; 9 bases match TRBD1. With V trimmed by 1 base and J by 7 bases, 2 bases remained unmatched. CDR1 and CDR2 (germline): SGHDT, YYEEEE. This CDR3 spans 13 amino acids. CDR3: CASSLPGQGEAFF. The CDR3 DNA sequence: TGTGCCAGCAGCTTGCCGGGACAGGGTGAAGCTTTCTTT.

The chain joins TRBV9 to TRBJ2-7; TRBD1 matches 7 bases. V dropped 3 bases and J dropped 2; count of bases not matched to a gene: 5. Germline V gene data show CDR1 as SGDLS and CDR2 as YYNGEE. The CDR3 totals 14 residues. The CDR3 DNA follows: TGTGCCAGCAGCGAGGGCACAGGGGCCTACGAGCAGTACTTC. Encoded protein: CASSEGTGAYEQYF.

CDR3 amino acids: CASSDMTGKYGYTF. CDR3 DNA sequence: TGTGCCAGCAGTGACATGACAGGAAAGTATGGCTACACCTTC. The chain couples TRBV25-1 to TRBJ1-2; perhaps TRBD1 as D (6 bases). Trimming shortened V by 3 bases and J by 5 bases, and 13 bases separated the two germline ends. The CDR3 contains 14 residues. Germline values: CDR1 MGHDK, CDR2 SYGVNS.

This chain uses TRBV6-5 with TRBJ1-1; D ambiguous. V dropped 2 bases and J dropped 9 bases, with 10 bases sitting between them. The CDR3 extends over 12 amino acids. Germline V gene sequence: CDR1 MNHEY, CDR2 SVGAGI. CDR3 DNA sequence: TGTGCCAGCAGTTACGCAGGAGCTAAAGCTTTCTTT. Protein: CASSYAGAKAFF.

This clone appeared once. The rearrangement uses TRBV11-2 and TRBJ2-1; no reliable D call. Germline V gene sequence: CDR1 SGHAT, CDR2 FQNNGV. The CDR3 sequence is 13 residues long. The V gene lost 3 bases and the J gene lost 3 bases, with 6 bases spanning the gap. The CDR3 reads CASSFGVYNEQFF. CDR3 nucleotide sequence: TGTGCCAGCAGCTTTGGGGTCTACAATGAGCAGTTCTTC.

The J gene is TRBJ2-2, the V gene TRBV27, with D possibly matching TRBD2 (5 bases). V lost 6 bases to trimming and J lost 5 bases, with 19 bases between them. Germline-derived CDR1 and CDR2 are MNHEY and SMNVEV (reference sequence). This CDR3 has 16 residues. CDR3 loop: CASSSPRTVGTGELFF. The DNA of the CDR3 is TGTGCCAGCAGCTCACCTCGGACTGTGGGGACCGGGGAGCTGTTTTTT.